This record covers a single TCR beta chain. Seattle enrolled patients during active infection and tracked them longitudinally. This specimen belongs to a study of blood T cell repertoires in COVID-19. Turning to the study itself: T cells, B-cell-depleted T cells, or PBMCs provided the cDNA or gDNA that served as material.

Assay: immunoSEQ multiplex PCR; the TCRdb copy retains only in-frame clones and omits some. Of 540,000 or so clones in the sample, about 89% were seen once. The CDR3 length is 12 residues. Trimming removed 7 bases from V and 11 bases from J; junction bases left unmatched: 13. Per the germline V gene, CDR1 is SQVTM and CDR2 is ANQGSEA. V gene TRBV29-1 combines with J gene TRBJ1-1; TRBD1 matches at 7 bases. The sequencing input was peripheral blood. The sequence derives from a woman in her forties or fifties with COVID-19, enrolled during active disease. In DNA form, the CDR3 reads TGCAGCGCCAATCCAGGGGGAATGGAGGCTTTCTTT. Translating gives CSANPGGMEAFF.